The 5 T cell receptor beta chains listed next were all sequenced from one sample in a study of blood T cell repertoires in COVID-19. Clones were read by immunoSEQ multiplex PCR, and TCRdb kept only the in-frame ones, dropping some. The sample holds over 65,000 clones, 80% to 95% seen once. Specimen: peripheral blood. These receptors were collected from a human donor in a cohort sampled during active COVID-19.

About this clone: This sample also contains other DNA sequences that code for the same CDR3. The chain uses TRBV7-9 and TRBJ2-3, with a tentative D call TRBD1 (6 bases). CDR3 length: 14 residues. Germline V gene sequence: CDR1 SEHNR, CDR2 FQNEAQ (reference sequence). V was trimmed by 3 bases and J by 0 bases, leaving 7 bases between them. The CDR3 reads CASSLTGSTDTQYF. The CDR3 DNA reads as TGTGCCAGCAGCTTGACAGGTAGCACAGATACGCAGTATTTT.

The genes are TRBV5-1 and TRBJ2-5; D unclear. This CDR3 has 12 residues. Trimming shortened V by 3 bases and J by 0 bases, and 3 bases separated the two germline ends. From germline, CDR1 is SGHRS and CDR2 YFSETQ. The CDR3 protein is CASSSNQETQYF. Written as DNA, the CDR3 is TGCGCCAGCAGCTCAAACCAAGAGACCCAGTACTTC.

The chain is built from TRBV3-1 (or the pseudogene TRBV3-2) and TRBJ1-2; D possibly corresponds to TRBD1 (6 bases). V was pared by 0 bases and J by 8 bases, with 13 bases between. This CDR3 is 14 amino acids long. Germline V CDR1 and CDR2: LGHDT, YNNKEL (reference sequence). The CDR3 region has the DNA TGTGCCAGCAGCCAAGATTCTGGGGGCAGGGGCTACACCTTC. Translating it yields CASSQDSGGRGYTF.

V is TRBV7-9 and J is TRBJ1-5; 10 bases line up with TRBD1. The ends lost 5 bases at V and 1 base at J; junction bases unmatched: 5. Germline-derived CDR1 and CDR2 are SEHNR and FQNEAQ (reference sequence). CDR3 size: 16 residues. CDR3 region: CASSRGQGMSNQPQHF. The CDR3 DNA sequence: TGTGCCAGCAGCCGGGGACAGGGGATGAGCAATCAGCCCCAGCATTTT.

V and J are TRBV10-1 and TRBJ2-7; maybe TRBD1 (5 bases). The CDR3 consists of 13 residues. Trimming left V 1 base short and J 3 bases short, with 7 bases between. Looked up from germline, CDR1 is WNHNN and CDR2 is SYGVQD (reference sequence). The CDR3 coding sequence is TGCGCCAGCAGTGAGTGGCAGGGCTACGAGCAGTACTTC. Protein: CASSEWQGYEQYF.